This T cell receptor (beta chain) was found in a study of cytotoxic CD8 clonotypes in ibrutinib-treated CLL. Germline lookup yields CDR1 SGHNT and CDR2 YYREEE (reference sequence). This CDR3 comprises 14 residues. V was trimmed by 2 bases and J by 0 bases, leaving 9 bases between them. Study-level points and caveats: Measured clonality at baseline was greater than in age-matched healthy donors and tracked with circulating CD8+ T-cell counts.

This clone was picked up one time. What it recognizes is unknown. Clones were read by immunoSEQ multiplex PCR, and TCRdb kept only the in-frame ones, dropping some. The sample records approximately 100,000 clones, around 73% being singletons. This sequence was found in a human donor with chronic lymphocytic leukemia. Material: PBMCs, obtained after 12 months of ibrutinib treatment. The chain couples TRBV5-4 to TRBJ2-7, with no clear D. The CDR3 DNA reads TGTGCCAGCAGCTTATCAAGAAGCTCCTACGAGCAGTACTTC. This sequence encodes CASSLSRSSYEQYF.